These 25 T cell receptor beta chains originate from one sample sequenced in a study of T cells in Graves' hyperthyroidism and ophthalmopathy. TCR beta CDR3 sequences were amplified from RNA transcripts. Primed by the HTBI set, a first-round RT-PCR was run on the TCR CDR3. TCRdb called the multiplex PCR reads again in MiXCR, with one record for every CDR3 protein. The sample holds roughly 350,000 distinct CDR3 sequences; about 15% are singletons and the top ten take 20% to 25%. The material sequenced was blood. These receptors were obtained from a woman in her 30s with Graves' hyperthyroidism.

The chain couples TRBV30 to TRBJ2-7; D perhaps matches TRBD1 (6 bases). CDR1 and CDR2 (germline): GTSNPN, SVGIG (reference sequence). V was clipped by 5 bases and J by 3 bases, with 14 bases between them. CDR3 length equals 13 residues. This chain's CDR3 is CAWLDRTHYEQYF. Here the CDR3 DNA reads TGTGCCTGGCTTGACAGGACTCACTACGAGCAGTACTTC.

There are many counts of this clonotype. The genes are TRBV30 and TRBJ2-1; D possibly uses TRBD1 or TRBD2 (5 bases each). Germline CDR1 is GTSNPN and CDR2 is SVGIG (reference sequence). The length of the CDR3 is 14 residues. V lost 0 bases, J lost 7 bases, and 13 bases lay in between. The CDR3 loop reads CAWSVGAWLNEQFF. Written as DNA, the CDR3 is TGTGCCTGGAGTGTCGGGGCCTGGTTAAATGAGCAGTTCTTC.

The chain joins TRBV6-9 to TRBJ2-3, with TRBD2 matching over 8 bases. The length of the CDR3 is 17 residues. V was pared by 4 bases and J by 6 bases, with 15 bases of the junction left unmatched. CDR1 and CDR2 from the germline V gene are MNHGY and SVAAGI. The CDR3 sequence: CASSFPGPSGRGDTQYF. In nucleotides, the CDR3 is TGTGCCAGCAGTTTCCCGGGCCCGAGCGGGAGAGGTGATACGCAGTATTTT.

Regarding this clonotype: A read error may be the cause here, since a much bigger clone is one base away. The V call is TRBV11-2, the J call TRBJ2-1, with 8 bases that match TRBD2. Germline CDR1 reads SGHAT; CDR2 reads FQNNGV. CDR3 length: 15 residues. The CDR3: CASSLTSGDYSEQFF. The CDR3 coding sequence is TGTGCCAGCAGCTTAACTAGCGGTGACTACAGTGAGCAGTTCTTC.

The chain carries TRBV11-2 and TRBJ2-2; 16 bases agree with TRBD2. The CDR3 runs 18 residues. Trimming took 0 bases from V and 6 from J; bases not matched to a gene: 4. From germline, CDR1 is SGHAT and CDR2 FQNNGV. The CDR3 DNA follows: TGTGCCAGCAGCTTAGATCCGGGACTAGCGGGAGGGCCCGGGGAGCTGTTTTTT. It specifies CASSLDPGLAGGPGELFF.

Of note for this clonotype: This may stem from a read error, because a much larger clone lies one nucleotide away. The chain employs TRBV29-1 and TRBJ2-1; tentatively, D is TRBD2 (6 bases). V was pared by 8 bases and J by 12 bases, with 26 bases between. The CDR3 runs 14 residues. Germline V gene data show CDR1 as SQVTM and CDR2 as ANQGSEA. CDR3 sequence: CSTTWTGEEQGQFF. The CDR3 bases are TGCAGCACGACCTGGACTGGGGAGGAGCAGGGGCAGTTCTTC.

CDR3 loop: CASSLLSTNEKLFF. The CDR3 coding sequence is TGTGCCAGCAGTTTACTCTCAACTAATGAAAAACTGTTTTTT. V gene TRBV12-3 or TRBV12-4 combines with J gene TRBJ1-4; D unclear. V was cut by 2 bases and J by 0 bases, with 4 bases left in between. CDR3 size: 14 residues.

This clonotype was seen many times. V is TRBV7-2 and J is TRBJ2-1, with 7 bases matching TRBD1. Germline assignment: CDR1 SGHTA and CDR2 FQGNSA. The CDR3 runs to 16 residues. V trimming: 1 base; J trimming: 6 bases; junction bases outside the gene matches: 9. This CDR3 reads CASSLVEAPGGNEQFF. Written as DNA, the CDR3 is TGTGCCAGCAGCTTAGTGGAGGCGCCAGGGGGCAATGAGCAGTTCTTC.

The rearrangement links TRBV5-1 to TRBJ2-7, with a weak D call TRBD1 (5 bases). The CDR3 is 14 amino acids. Germline loops: CDR1 SGHRS, CDR2 YFSETQ. V lost 4 bases to trimming and J lost 1 base, with 12 bases between them. CDR3 coding DNA: TGCGCCAGCAGCCCCAATCAGGGTTCCTACGAGCAGTACTTC. It encodes CASSPNQGSYEQYF.

This clonotype was detected ten times or more. The V and J genes are TRBV30 and TRBJ2-7; D gene unclear. Trimming cost V 3 bases and J 3 bases, with 15 bases left between them. The CDR3 covers 14 residues. Germline loops: CDR1 GTSNPN, CDR2 SVGIG (reference sequence). As DNA, the CDR3 is TGTGCCTGGAGAGCTAGGGAAAGATTCTACGAGCAGTACTTC. It codes for CAWRARERFYEQYF.

In its sample, this clonotype was seen many times. V and J are TRBV24-1 and TRBJ1-1; no definite D call. Trimming removed 5 bases at V and 1 base at J, with 7 bases between. Germline-derived CDR1 and CDR2 are KGHDR and SFDVKD. This CDR3 region has 13 residues. The CDR3 region is CATSVGPNTEAFF. The CDR3 DNA sequence: TGTGCCACCAGTGTTGGCCCGAACACTGAAGCTTTCTTT.

Ten or more counts support this clonotype. The genes are TRBV19 and TRBJ2-1, with 13 nucleotides matching TRBD2. Germline V lookup: CDR1 LNHDA, CDR2 SQIVND (reference sequence). The CDR3 loop spans 14 amino acids. Trimming at V came to 10 bases and at J to 7 bases, leaving 7 bases not matched to a gene. This CDR3 is CATKTSGRPNEQFF. As DNA, the CDR3 is TGTGCCACCAAGACTAGCGGGAGGCCAAATGAGCAGTTCTTC.

There are a few counts of this clonotype. The chain couples TRBV6-2 or TRBV6-3 to TRBJ2-5; D remains unclear. From germline, CDR1 is MNHEY and CDR2 SVGEGT. The CDR3 contains 15 residues. Between the trimmed V and J ends, which lost 2 bases and 1 base, there was a span of 11 bases. The CDR3 reads CASSYDASRQETQYF. For the CDR3, the DNA is TGTGCCAGCAGTTACGACGCCTCCCGCCAAGAGACCCAGTACTTC.

This clonotype was counted many times. The rearrangement joins TRBV29-1 to TRBJ2-5; 9 nucleotides match TRBD2. This CDR3 spans 15 amino acids. Germline trimming cut 3 bases from V and 2 bases from J; bases unmatched to any gene: 7. Germline V gives CDR1 SQVTM, CDR2 ANQGSEA. The CDR3 loop reads CSVELLAGPQETQYF. The CDR3 bases are TGCAGCGTTGAGCTTCTAGCGGGACCTCAAGAGACCCAGTACTTC.

This clonotype has a handful of counts. This sequence may be a read error, since a much larger clone differs from it by one base. This chain connects TRBV28 to TRBJ2-3; D might be TRBD1 or TRBD2, each matching 5 bases. V lost 11 bases and J 2 bases, leaving 26 bases between the germline ends. The germline V gene encodes CDR1 MDHEN and CDR2 SYDVKM. This CDR3 comprises 17 residues. The CDR3: CAGTPPAGTALTDTQYF. The CDR3 coding sequence is TGTGCCGGCACCCCCCCGGCCGGGACGGCTCTCACAGATACGCAGTATTTT.

This clonotype was counted a few times. The chain recombines TRBV20-1 with TRBJ2-3; the D is unclear. Germline lookup yields CDR1 DFQATT and CDR2 SNEGSKA (reference sequence). Trimming shortened V by 4 bases and J by 2 bases, and 19 bases separated the two germline ends. The CDR3 sequence is 16 residues long. The CDR3 coding sequence is TGCAGTGCTATCGAGGCGGAGATTAGGTTCACAGATACGCAGTATTTT. Encoded protein: CSAIEAEIRFTDTQYF.

This clonotype was detected many times. The CDR3 here is CASTPGRMVVDEQYF. In nucleotides, the CDR3 is TGTGCCAGCACCCCGGGACGCATGGTTGTGGACGAGCAGTACTTC. This chain joins TRBV28 and TRBJ2-7; possibly TRBD1 or TRBD2 for D (5 bases each). This CDR3 contains 15 residues. CDR1 and CDR2 from the germline V gene are MDHEN and SYDVKM. V was trimmed by 7 bases and J by 5 bases, leaving 21 bases between them.

The rearrangement joins TRBV5-5 to TRBJ2-3; D is perhaps TRBD2 (5 bases). This CDR3 comprises 14 residues. The germline gives CDR1 SGHKS, CDR2 YYEKEE (reference sequence). V gave up 7 bases and J gave up 3 bases, with 15 bases separating them. The CDR3 DNA reads as TGTGCCAGCTCATCTGCGGGTCGGACAGATACGCAGTATTTT. It encodes CASSSAGRTDTQYF.

The sample holds a few counts of this clonotype. The chain has TRBV20-1 and TRBJ2-7; maybe TRBD2 (5 bases). Trimming removed 1 base at V and 2 bases at J, with 15 bases between. The CDR3 runs to 15 residues. Per the germline V gene, CDR1 is DFQATT and CDR2 is SNEGSKA (reference sequence). The CDR3 loop reads CSARGRTRLTYEQYF. DNA of the CDR3: TGCAGTGCTAGAGGACGGACTCGACTAACCTACGAGCAGTACTTC.

The V call is TRBV30, the J call TRBJ2-1, with 8 bases matching TRBD2. V lost 1 base, J lost 7 bases, and 12 bases stayed unmatched. Looked up from germline, CDR1 is GTSNPN and CDR2 is SVGIG (reference sequence). The CDR3 runs 16 residues. The CDR3 loop is CAWSGLPAGVLNEQFF. CDR3 DNA sequence: TGTGCCTGGAGTGGTCTCCCAGCGGGAGTTTTGAATGAGCAGTTCTTC.

This clonotype was recorded a few times. This chain links TRBV5-1 with TRBJ2-1; TRBD2 aligns across 11 bases. Looked up from germline, CDR1 is SGHRS and CDR2 is YFSETQ. With 0 bases clipped from V and 1 base from J, the junction kept 3 bases outside the gene matches. CDR3 size: 17 residues. In nucleotides, the CDR3 is TGCGCCAGCAGCTTGGCGACTAGCGGGATTTCCTACAATGAGCAGTTCTTC. It translates to CASSLATSGISYNEQFF.

This clonotype was observed many times. The chain recombines TRBV28 with TRBJ2-3; D is unresolved. V lost 1 base to trimming and J lost 0 bases, with 8 bases between them. CDR1 and CDR2 (germline): MDHEN, SYDVKM. This CDR3 has 15 residues. As DNA, the CDR3 is TGTGCCAGCAGTTTATCGGTGTGGAGCACAGATACGCAGTATTTT. Its translation: CASSLSVWSTDTQYF.

The chain employs TRBV18 and TRBJ2-7; weak D call: TRBD2 (6 bases). V gave up 0 bases and J gave up 6 bases, with 15 bases separating them. The CDR3 covers 15 residues. Germline CDR1 is KGHSH and CDR2 is LQKENI. This chain's CDR3 is CASSPPAGRNSEQYF. Here the CDR3 DNA reads TGTGCCAGCTCACCACCGGCAGGGAGGAATTCCGAGCAGTACTTC.

The table lists this clonotype with a few counts. The V and J genes are TRBV19 and TRBJ1-2; D not certain. CDR3 length equals 15 residues. Trimming took 4 bases from V and 2 from J, leaving 14 bases between them. Germline V gene lookup returns CDR1 LNHDA and CDR2 SQIVND (reference sequence). The CDR3 coding sequence is TGTGCCAGTAGTAGCCGGACCGACGCAAACTATGGCTACACCTTC. Its protein product is CASSSRTDANYGYTF.

In its sample, this clonotype was seen many times. V and J are TRBV7-3 and TRBJ2-3, with 7 positions matching TRBD2. The CDR3 contains 14 residues. Germline V CDR1 and CDR2: SGHTA, FQGTGA. V shed 1 base, J shed 6 bases, and the junction held 4 bases outside the gene matches. The CDR3 loop reads CASSLKGGSDTQYF. DNA for the CDR3: TGTGCCAGCAGCTTAAAGGGCGGGAGTGATACGCAGTATTTT.